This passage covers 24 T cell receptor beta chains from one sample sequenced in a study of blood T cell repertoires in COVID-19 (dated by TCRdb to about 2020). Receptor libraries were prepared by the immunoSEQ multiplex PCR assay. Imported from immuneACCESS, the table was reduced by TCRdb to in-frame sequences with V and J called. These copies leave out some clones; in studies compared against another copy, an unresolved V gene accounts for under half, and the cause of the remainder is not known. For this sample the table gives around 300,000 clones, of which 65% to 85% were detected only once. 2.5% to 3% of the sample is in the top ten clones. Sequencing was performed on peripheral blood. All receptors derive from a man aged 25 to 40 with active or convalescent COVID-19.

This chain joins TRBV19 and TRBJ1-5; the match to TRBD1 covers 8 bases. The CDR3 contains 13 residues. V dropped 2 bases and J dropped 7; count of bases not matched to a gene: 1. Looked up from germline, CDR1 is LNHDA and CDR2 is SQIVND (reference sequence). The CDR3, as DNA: TGTGCCAGTAGTATACAGGGGGCCCAGCCCCAGCATTTT. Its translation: CASSIQGAQPQHF. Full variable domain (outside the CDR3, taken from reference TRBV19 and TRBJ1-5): DGGITQSPKYLFRKEGQNVTLSCEQNLNHDAMYWYRQDPGQGLRLIYYSQIVNDFQKGDIAEGYSVSREKKESFPLTVTSAQKNPTAFYLCASSIQGAQPQHFGDGTRLSIL.

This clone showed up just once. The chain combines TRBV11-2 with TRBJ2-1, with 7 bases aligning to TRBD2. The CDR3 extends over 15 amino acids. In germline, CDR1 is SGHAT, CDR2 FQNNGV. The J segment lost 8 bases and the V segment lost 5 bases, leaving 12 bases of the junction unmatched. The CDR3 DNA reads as TGTGCCAGCAGCGAGCGCGTGAGCGGGGTCTATGAGCAGTTCTTC. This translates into CASSERVSGVYEQFF.

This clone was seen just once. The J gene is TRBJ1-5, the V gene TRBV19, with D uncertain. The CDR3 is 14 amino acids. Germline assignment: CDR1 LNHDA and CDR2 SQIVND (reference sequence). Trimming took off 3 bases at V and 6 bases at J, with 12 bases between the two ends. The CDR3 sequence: CASSIGRLSQPQHF. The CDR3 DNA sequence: TGTGCCAGTAGTATTGGCAGGCTGAGTCAGCCCCAGCATTTT.

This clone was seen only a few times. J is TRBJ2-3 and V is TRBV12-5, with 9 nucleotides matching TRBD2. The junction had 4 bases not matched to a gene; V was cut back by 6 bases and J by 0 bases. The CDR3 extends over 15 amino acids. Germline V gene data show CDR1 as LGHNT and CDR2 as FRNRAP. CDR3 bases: TGTGCTAGTGGACGGACTAGCGATAGCACAGATACGCAGTATTTT. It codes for CASGRTSDSTDTQYF.

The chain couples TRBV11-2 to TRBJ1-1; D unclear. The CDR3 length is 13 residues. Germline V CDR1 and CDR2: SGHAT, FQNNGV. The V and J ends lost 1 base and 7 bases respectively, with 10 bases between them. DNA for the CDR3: TGTGCCAGCAGCTTAGTTAGCGCAAATGAAGCTTTCTTT. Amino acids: CASSLVSANEAFF.

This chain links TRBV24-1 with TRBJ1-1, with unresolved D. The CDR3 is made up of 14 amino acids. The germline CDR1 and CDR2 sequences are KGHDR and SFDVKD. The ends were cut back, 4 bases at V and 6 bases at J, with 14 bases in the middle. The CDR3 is CATSDPSTSAEAFF. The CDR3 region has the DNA TGTGCCACCAGTGACCCCTCCACGAGCGCTGAAGCTTTCTTT.

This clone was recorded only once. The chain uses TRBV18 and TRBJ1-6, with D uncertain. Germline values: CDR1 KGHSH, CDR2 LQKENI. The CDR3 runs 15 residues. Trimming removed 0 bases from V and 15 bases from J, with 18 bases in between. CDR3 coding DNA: TGTGCCAGCTCACCACCGTGGACGGACGAGGCGGGCCTCCACTTT. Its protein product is CASSPPWTDEAGLHF.

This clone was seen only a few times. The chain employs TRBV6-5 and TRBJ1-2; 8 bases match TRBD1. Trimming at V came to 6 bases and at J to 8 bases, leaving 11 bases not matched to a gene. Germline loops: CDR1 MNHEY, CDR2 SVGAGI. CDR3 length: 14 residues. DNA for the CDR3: TGTGCCAGCAGGCCCCCAGGGGGCGCAGACGGCTACACCTTC. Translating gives CASRPPGGADGYTF.

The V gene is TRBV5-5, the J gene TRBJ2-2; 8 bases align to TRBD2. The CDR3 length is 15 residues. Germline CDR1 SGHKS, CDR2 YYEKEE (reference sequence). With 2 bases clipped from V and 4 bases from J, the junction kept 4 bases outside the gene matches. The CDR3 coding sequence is TGTGCCAGCAGCTTAGCGGGAGTCGTCACCGGGGAGCTGTTTTTT. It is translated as CASSLAGVVTGELFF.

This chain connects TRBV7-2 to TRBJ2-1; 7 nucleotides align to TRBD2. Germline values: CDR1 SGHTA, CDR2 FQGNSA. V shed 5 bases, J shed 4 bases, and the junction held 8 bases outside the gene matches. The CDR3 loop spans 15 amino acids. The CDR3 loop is CASSPKRDAYNEQFF. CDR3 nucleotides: TGTGCCAGCAGCCCCAAGCGGGACGCATACAATGAGCAGTTCTTC. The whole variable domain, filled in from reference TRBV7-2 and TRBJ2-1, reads GAGVSQSPSNKVTEKGKDVELRCDPISGHTALYWYRQSLGQGLEFLIYFQGNSAPDKSGLPSDRFSAERTGGSVSTLTIQRTQQEDSAVYLCASSPKRDAYNEQFFGPGTRLTVL.

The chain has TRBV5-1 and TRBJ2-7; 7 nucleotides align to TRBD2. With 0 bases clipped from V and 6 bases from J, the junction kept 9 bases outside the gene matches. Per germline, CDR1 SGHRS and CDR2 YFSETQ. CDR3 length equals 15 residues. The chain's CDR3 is CASSLAQRDVGEQYF. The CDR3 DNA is TGCGCCAGCAGCTTGGCACAGCGGGATGTGGGCGAGCAGTACTTC.

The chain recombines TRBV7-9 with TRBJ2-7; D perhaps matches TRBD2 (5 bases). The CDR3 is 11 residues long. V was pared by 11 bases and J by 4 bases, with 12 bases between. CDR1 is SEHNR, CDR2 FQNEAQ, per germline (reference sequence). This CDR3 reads CASLEGYEQYF. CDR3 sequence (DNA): TGTGCCTCTCTAGAGGGTTACGAGCAGTACTTC.

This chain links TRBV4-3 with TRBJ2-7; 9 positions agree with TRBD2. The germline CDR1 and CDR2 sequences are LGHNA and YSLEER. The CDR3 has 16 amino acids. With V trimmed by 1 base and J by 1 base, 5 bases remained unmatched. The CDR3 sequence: CASSQAAAGGSYEQYF. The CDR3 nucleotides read TGCGCCAGCAGCCAAGCGGCAGCGGGAGGATCCTACGAGCAGTACTTC.

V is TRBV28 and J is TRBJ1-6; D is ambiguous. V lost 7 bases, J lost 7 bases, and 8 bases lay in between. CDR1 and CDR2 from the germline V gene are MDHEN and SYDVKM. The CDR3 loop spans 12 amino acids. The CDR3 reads CASNFPNSPLHF. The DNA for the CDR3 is TGTGCCAGCAACTTCCCCAATTCACCCCTCCACTTT.

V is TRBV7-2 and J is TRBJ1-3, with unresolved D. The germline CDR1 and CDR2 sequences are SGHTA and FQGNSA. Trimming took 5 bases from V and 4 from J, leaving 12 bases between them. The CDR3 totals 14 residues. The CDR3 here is CASSPDKAGNTIYF. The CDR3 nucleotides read TGTGCCAGCAGCCCCGATAAAGCAGGAAACACCATATATTTT.

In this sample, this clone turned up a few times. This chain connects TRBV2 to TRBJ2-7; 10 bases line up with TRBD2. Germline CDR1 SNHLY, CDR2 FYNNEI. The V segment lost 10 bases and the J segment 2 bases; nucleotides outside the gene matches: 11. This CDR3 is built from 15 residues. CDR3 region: CANEGGTSVTYEQYF. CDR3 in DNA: TGTGCCAACGAAGGGGGGACTAGCGTAACCTACGAGCAGTACTTC.

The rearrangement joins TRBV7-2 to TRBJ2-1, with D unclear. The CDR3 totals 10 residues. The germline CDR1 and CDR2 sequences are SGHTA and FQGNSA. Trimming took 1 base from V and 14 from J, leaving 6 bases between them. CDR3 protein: CASSLGEKFF. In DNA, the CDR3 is TGTGCCAGCAGCTTAGGAGAAAAGTTCTTC.

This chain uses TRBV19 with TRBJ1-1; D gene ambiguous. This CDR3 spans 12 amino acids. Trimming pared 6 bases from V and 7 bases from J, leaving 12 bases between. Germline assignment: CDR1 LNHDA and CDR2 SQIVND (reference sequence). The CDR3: CASREGVLEAFF. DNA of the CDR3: TGTGCCAGTAGGGAAGGAGTCCTTGAAGCTTTCTTT.

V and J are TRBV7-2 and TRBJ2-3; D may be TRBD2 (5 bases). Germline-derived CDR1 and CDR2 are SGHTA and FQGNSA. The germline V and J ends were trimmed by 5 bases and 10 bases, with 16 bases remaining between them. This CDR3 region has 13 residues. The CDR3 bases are TGTGCCAGCAGCCCGGACTGGCTGGCCTCGCAGTATTTT. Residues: CASSPDWLASQYF.

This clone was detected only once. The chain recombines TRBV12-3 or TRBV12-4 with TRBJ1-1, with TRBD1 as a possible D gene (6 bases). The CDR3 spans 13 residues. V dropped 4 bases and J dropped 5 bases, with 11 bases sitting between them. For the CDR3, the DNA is TGTGCCAGCAGTTCCAGGGGTCGGACTGAAGCTTTCTTT. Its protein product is CASSSRGRTEAFF.

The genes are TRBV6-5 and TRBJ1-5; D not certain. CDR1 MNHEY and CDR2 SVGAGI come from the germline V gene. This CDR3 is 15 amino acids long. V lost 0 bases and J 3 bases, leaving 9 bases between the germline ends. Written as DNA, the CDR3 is TGTGCCAGCAGTTACTCGAGGGCCGTCAATCAGCCCCAGCATTTT. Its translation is CASSYSRAVNQPQHF.

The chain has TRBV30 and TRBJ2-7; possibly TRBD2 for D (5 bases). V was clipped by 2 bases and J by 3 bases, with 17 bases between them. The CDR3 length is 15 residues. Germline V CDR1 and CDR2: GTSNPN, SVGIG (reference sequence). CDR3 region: CAWSRGLARNYEQYF. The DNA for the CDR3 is TGTGCCTGGAGTAGAGGGCTAGCCAGGAACTACGAGCAGTACTTC. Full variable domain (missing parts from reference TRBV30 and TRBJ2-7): SQTIHQWPATLVQPVGSPLSLECTVEGTSNPNLYWYRQAAGRGLQLLFYSVGIGQISSEVPQNLSASRPQDRQFILSSKKLLLSDSGFYLCAWSRGLARNYEQYFGPGTRLTVT.

The CDR3 loop is CASRISGGGTEAFF. For the CDR3, the DNA is TGTGCCAGCAGGATTTCAGGGGGCGGGACTGAAGCTTTCTTT. This chain links TRBV6-4 with TRBJ1-1; 8 bases line up with TRBD1. After removal of 6 bases from V and 5 bases from J, the junction contained 8 bases not matched to a gene. The germline gives CDR1 MRHNA, CDR2 SNTAGT. The CDR3 has 14 residues.

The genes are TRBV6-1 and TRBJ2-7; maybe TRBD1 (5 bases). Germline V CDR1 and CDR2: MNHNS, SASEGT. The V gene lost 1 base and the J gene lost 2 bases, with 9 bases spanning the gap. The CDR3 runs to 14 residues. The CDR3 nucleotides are TGTGCCAGCAGTGAAGATTGGGGCCCCTACGAGCAGTACTTC. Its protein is CASSEDWGPYEQYF.